This entry concerns a single T cell receptor (beta chain). Germline V gene lookup returns CDR1 MNHEY and CDR2 SVGAGI. The ends lost 6 bases at V and 3 bases at J; junction bases unmatched: 8. This CDR3 has 14 residues. This record belongs to a study of T-cell memory formation after mild COVID-19. TCRdb re-analysed the 5' RACE reads in MiXCR, keeping a single row per CDR3 protein. The sample has around 390,000 distinct CDR3 sequences; approximately 16% are singletons. The V call is TRBV6-5, the J call TRBJ2-7, with TRBD2 matching 7 bases. The clonotype comes from a man aged 18 to 30 who had mild COVID-19 (a few samples of this study predate the infection). Cell type and time point are not known. Sequences were obtained from PBMCs or a T cell subset sorted from them (not recorded which). The CDR3: CASSLTSSYYEQYF. The CDR3 bases are TGTGCCAGCAGCCTGACTAGCAGCTACTACGAGCAGTACTTC.